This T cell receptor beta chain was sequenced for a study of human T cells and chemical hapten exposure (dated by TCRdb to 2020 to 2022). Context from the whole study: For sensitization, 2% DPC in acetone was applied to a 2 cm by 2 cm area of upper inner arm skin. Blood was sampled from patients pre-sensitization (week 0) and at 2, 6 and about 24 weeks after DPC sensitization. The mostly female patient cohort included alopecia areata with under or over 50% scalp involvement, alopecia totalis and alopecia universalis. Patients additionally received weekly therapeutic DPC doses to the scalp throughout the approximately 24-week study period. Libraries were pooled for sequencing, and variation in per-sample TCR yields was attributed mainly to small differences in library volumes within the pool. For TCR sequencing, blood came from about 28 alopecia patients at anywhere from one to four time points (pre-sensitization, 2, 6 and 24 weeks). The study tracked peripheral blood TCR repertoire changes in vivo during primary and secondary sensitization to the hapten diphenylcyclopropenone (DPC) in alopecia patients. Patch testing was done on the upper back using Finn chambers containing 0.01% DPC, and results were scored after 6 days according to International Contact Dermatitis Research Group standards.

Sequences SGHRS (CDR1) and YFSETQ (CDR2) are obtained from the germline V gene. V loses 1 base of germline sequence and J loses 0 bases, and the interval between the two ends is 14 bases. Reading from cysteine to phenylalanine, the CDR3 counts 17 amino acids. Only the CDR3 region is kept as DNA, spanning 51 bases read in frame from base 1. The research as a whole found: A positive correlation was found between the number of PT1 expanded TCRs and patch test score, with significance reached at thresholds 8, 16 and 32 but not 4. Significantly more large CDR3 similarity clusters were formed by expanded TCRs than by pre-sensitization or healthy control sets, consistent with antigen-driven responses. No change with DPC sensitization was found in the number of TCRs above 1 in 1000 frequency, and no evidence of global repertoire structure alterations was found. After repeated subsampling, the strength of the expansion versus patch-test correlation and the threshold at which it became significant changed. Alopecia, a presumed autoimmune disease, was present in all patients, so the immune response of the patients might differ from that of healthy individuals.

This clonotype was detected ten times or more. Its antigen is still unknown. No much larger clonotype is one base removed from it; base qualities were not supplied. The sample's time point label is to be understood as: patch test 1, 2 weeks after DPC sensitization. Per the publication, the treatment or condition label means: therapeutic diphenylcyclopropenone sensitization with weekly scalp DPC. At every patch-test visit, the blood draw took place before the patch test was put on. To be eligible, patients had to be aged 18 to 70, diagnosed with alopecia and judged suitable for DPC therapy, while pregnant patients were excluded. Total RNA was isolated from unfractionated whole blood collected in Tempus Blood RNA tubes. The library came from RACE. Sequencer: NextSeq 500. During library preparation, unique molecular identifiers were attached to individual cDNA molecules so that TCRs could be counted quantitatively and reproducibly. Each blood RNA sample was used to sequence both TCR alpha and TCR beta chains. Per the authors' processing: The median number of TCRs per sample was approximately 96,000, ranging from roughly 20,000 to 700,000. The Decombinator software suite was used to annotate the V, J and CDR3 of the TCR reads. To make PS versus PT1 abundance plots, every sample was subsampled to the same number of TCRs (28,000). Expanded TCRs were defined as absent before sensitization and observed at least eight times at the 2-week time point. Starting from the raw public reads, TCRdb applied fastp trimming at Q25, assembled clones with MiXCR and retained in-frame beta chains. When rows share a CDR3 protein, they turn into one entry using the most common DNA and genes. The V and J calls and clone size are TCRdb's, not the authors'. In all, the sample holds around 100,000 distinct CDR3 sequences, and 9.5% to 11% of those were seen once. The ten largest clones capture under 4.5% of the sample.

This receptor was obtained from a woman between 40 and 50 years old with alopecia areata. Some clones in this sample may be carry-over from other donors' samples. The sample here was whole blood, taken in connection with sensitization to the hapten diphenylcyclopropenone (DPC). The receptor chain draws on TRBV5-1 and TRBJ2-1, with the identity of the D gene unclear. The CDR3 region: CASSLTDTRSSYNEQFF. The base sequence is TGCGCCAGCAGCTTGACCGACACCCGGAGCTCCTACAATGAGCAGTTCTTC.